One sample yielded the 28 T cell receptor beta chains listed below, sequenced in a study of post-analysis software for immune sequencing data (dated by TCRdb to between 2015 and 2017). Library construction relied on PCR. Sequencing used an Illumina HiSeq 2500. To reduce PCR and sequencing biases, unique molecular identifiers were built into the TCR beta cDNA libraries. TCRdb reran the public reads through fastp at Q25 and MiXCR, keeping productive beta chains. Rows with one shared CDR3 protein collapse into an entry with the most common genes and DNA. This sample lists 150,000 to 200,000 distinct CDR3 sequences; under 40% were detected once. Over 25% of the sample is in the top ten clones. This specimen's time point label, per the study, means: second blood draw from one MS patient after hematopoietic stem cell transplantation. The material sequenced was blood, taken after autologous hematopoietic stem cell transplantation. The receptors here all came from a girl aged 5-17 years with multiple sclerosis. Donor details come from another sample of the same person, matched by shared clones.

V is TRBV11-1 and J is TRBJ2-1; 9 positions match TRBD2. CDR3 length: 14 amino acids. The J segment lost 7 bases and the V segment lost 5 bases, leaving 6 bases of the junction unmatched. Germline V lookup: CDR1 SGHAT, CDR2 FQDESV (reference sequence). The CDR3 DNA reads TGTGCCAGCAGCCCTAGCGGGAACAGGAATGAGCAGTTCTTC. Residues: CASSPSGNRNEQFF. Full variable domain (missing parts from reference TRBV11-1 and TRBJ2-1): EAEVAQSPRYKITEKSQAVAFWCDPISGHATLYWYRQILGQGPELLVQFQDESVVDDSQLPKDRFSAERLKGVDSTLKIQPAELGDSAMYLCASSPSGNRNEQFFGPGTRLTVL.

V and J are TRBV7-2 and TRBJ2-2; D gene uncertain. CDR3 size: 16 residues. Germline V CDR1 and CDR2: SGHTA, FQGNSA. V dropped 0 bases and J dropped 0 bases, with 8 bases sitting between them. CDR3 residues: CASSLAPASNTGELFF. The CDR3 DNA follows: TGTGCCAGCAGCTTAGCCCCGGCCTCGAACACCGGGGAGCTGTTTTTT.

The CDR3 sequence: CASSLEADQPQHF. CDR3 bases: TGTGCCAGCAGCTTAGAGGCAGACCAGCCCCAGCATTTT. V usage is TRBV7-2 and J usage is TRBJ1-5; D is ambiguous. Per germline, CDR1 SGHTA and CDR2 FQGNSA. V dropped 1 base and J dropped 7 bases, with 8 bases sitting between them. The CDR3 extends over 13 amino acids.

The V call is TRBV20-1, the J call TRBJ2-4, with D hard to call. The J call may be in error: the DNA end matches TRBJ2-7 better. Germline V CDR1 and CDR2: DFQATT, SNEGSKA (reference sequence). The CDR3 is made up of 16 amino acids. The CDR3 loop reads CSARAVGFGENYEQYF. CDR3 coding DNA: TGCAGTGCTAGAGCGGTGGGCTTTGGAGAGAACTACGAGCAGTACTTC.

This clonotype was seen more than once but under ten times. The CDR3 DNA reads as TGTGCCAGCAGCCCCGCAGAATCTCCTTCCAATGAGCAGTTCTTC. Its translation is CASSPAESPSNEQFF. This sequence joins TRBV9 and TRBJ2-1; D gene unclear. The V end was cut by 4 bases, the J end by 6 bases, with 17 bases between. Germline V gene data show CDR1 as SGDLS and CDR2 as YYNGEE. The CDR3 sequence is 15 residues long.

This clonotype was seen only a few times. The CDR3 region is CSVGQDNQPQHF. The CDR3 nucleotides read TGCAGCGTTGGACAGGACAATCAGCCCCAGCATTTT. J is TRBJ1-5 and V is TRBV29-1, with D tentatively TRBD1 (6 bases). Germline CDR1 is SQVTM and CDR2 is ANQGSEA. This CDR3 spans 12 amino acids. V was shortened by 4 bases and J by 3 bases, with 7 bases between the two germline ends.

This clonotype has more than one count but fewer than ten. The J gene is TRBJ2-1, the V gene TRBV29-1; 9 bases fit TRBD2. CDR1 SQVTM and CDR2 ANQGSEA come from the germline V gene. There are 14 residues in the CDR3. V shed 3 bases and J 6 bases; nucleotides not matched to a gene: 6. The CDR3 sequence: CSVDSGRVANEQFF. Written as DNA, the CDR3 is TGCAGCGTTGATAGCGGGAGAGTGGCCAATGAGCAGTTCTTC.

The chain combines TRBV7-8 with TRBJ2-7; no clear D. Trimming removed 5 bases from V and 4 bases from J, with 15 bases in between. Germline V CDR1 and CDR2: SGHVS, FQNEAQ. The CDR3 has 14 amino acids. The CDR3 region has the DNA TGTGCCAGCAGCCCAGGTCTAGGATTTTACGAGCAGTACTTC. This encodes CASSPGLGFYEQYF.

The CDR3 spells CSARRGESSYEQYF. The CDR3, as DNA: TGCAGTGCACGTAGGGGGGAAAGCTCCTACGAGCAGTACTTC. V is TRBV20-1 and J is TRBJ2-7; D tentatively reads TRBD1 or TRBD2 (6 bases each). In germline, CDR1 is DFQATT, CDR2 SNEGSKA (reference sequence). V lost 6 bases and J 0 bases, leaving 15 bases between the germline ends. The CDR3 runs to 14 residues.

This clonotype was seen only a few times. The rearrangement uses TRBV27 and TRBJ2-3; D gene uncertain. The CDR3 is 14 amino acids. Trimming left V 0 bases short and J 2 bases short, with 6 bases between. CDR1 MNHEY and CDR2 SMNVEV come from the germline V gene (reference sequence). CDR3 nucleotide sequence: TGTGCCAGCAGTTTATCGGAACCCACAGATACGCAGTATTTT. It is translated as CASSLSEPTDTQYF.

The V gene is TRBV2, the J gene TRBJ1-5; D gene ambiguous. The CDR3 extends over 13 amino acids. V lost 6 bases and J lost 4, with 10 bases in between. The germline V gene has CDR1 SNHLY and CDR2 FYNNEI. CDR3 sequence reads: CASRRTANQPQHF. In nucleotides, the CDR3 is TGTGCCAGCAGACGGACGGCAAATCAGCCCCAGCATTTT.

This sequence joins TRBV20-1 and TRBJ2-1; TRBD2 matches 10 bases. The junction had 5 bases not matched to a gene; V was cut back by 5 bases and J by 4 bases. The CDR3 covers 14 residues. Germline CDR1 reads DFQATT; CDR2 reads SNEGSKA (reference sequence). The CDR3 coding sequence is TGCAGTGCTTTGACTAGCGGGTTATACAATGAGCAGTTCTTC. Its translation is CSALTSGLYNEQFF.

The chain links TRBV24-1 to TRBJ2-1; the match to TRBD2 covers 11 bases. From germline, CDR1 is KGHDR and CDR2 SFDVKD. The CDR3 loop spans 18 amino acids. The V gene end was trimmed by 4 bases and the J gene end by 2 bases; junction bases not matched to a gene: 9. CDR3 sequence (DNA): TGTGCCACCAGTGAAGGTCGGGTAGCGGGAGGGACCTACAATGAGCAGTTCTTC. This sequence encodes CATSEGRVAGGTYNEQFF.

The chain has TRBV19 and TRBJ2-1; D call uncertain. The CDR3 totals 13 residues. Trimming left V 3 bases short and J 8 bases short, with 11 bases between. Germline V lookup: CDR1 LNHDA, CDR2 SQIVND (reference sequence). CDR3 DNA sequence: TGTGCCAGTAGTATCCCCTGCGGCGATGAGCAGTTCTTC. This encodes CASSIPCGDEQFF.

The chain couples TRBV7-8 to TRBJ2-7; D may be TRBD1 or TRBD2 (6 bases each). Judging by the DNA end, TRBJ2-5 fits better; the J call may be wrong. The CDR3 spans 13 residues. CDR1 and CDR2 from the germline V gene are SGHVS and FQNEAQ. The CDR3 spells CATSGGRLETQYF. CDR3 sequence (DNA): TGTGCCACCTCTGGGGGGCGCTTGGAGACCCAGTACTTC.

The chain uses TRBV5-6 and TRBJ1-2; D possibly corresponds to TRBD1 (5 bases). CDR3 size: 16 residues. V gave up 2 bases and J gave up 1 base, with 15 bases separating them. Germline V gene data show CDR1 as SGHDT and CDR2 as YYEEEE. The CDR3 DNA follows: TGTGCCAGCAGCTTCTCTCCAGGGAACCATAACTATGGCTACACCTTC. It encodes CASSFSPGNHNYGYTF.

This clonotype has a handful of counts. The chain combines TRBV3-1 with TRBJ2-5; no clear D. Looked up from germline, CDR1 is LGHDT and CDR2 is YNNKEL (reference sequence). With 0 bases removed from V and 3 bases from J, the gap between germline ends came to 8 bases. This CDR3 has 14 residues. This CDR3 reads CASSQDLPEETQYF. CDR3 bases: TGTGCCAGCAGCCAAGATTTGCCTGAAGAGACCCAGTACTTC.

This clonotype was observed a few times. The V and J genes are TRBV6-5 and TRBJ2-7, with D perhaps matching TRBD1 (5 bases). The CDR3 spans 15 residues. Trimming removed 8 bases from V and 0 bases from J, with 17 bases in between. Germline V gene data show CDR1 as MNHEY and CDR2 as SVGAGI. The CDR3 nucleotides are TGTGCCAGCGACAGAGACAACATCGGCTCCTACGAGCAGTACTTC. This sequence encodes CASDRDNIGSYEQYF.

J is TRBJ2-6 and V is TRBV28; D remains unclear. Trimming cost V 7 bases and J 0 bases, with 16 bases left between them. Germline V gene data show CDR1 as MDHEN and CDR2 as SYDVKM. This CDR3 is 17 amino acids long. The CDR3 bases are TGTGCCAGCAAGTCCCCAGGAATCACCTCTGGGGCCAACGTCCTGACTTTC. It encodes CASKSPGITSGANVLTF.

This rearrangement joins TRBV4-2 to TRBJ2-5; 13 bases fit TRBD2. This CDR3 is built from 16 residues. CDR1 is LGHNA and CDR2 is YNFKEQ in the germline V gene. Unmatched junction bases numbered 6, after V lost 3 bases and J lost 5 bases. The CDR3 here is CASSQKLAGGPETQYF. CDR3 bases: TGTGCCAGCAGCCAGAAACTAGCGGGAGGGCCCGAGACCCAGTACTTC.

This chain joins TRBV5-6 and TRBJ2-1; D gene unclear. The better agreement between TRBJ2-7 and the DNA end casts doubt on the J call. Germline V lookup: CDR1 SGHDT, CDR2 YYEEEE. The CDR3 covers 15 residues. The CDR3 reads CASSLGQFSYNEQYF. The CDR3 DNA reads as TGTGCCAGCAGCTTGGGTCAGTTCTCCTACAATGAGCAGTACTTC.

The chain carries TRBV15 and TRBJ1-5, with D possibly being TRBD1 (6 bases). V was trimmed by 1 base and J by 0 bases, leaving 10 bases between them. CDR1 is LNHNV and CDR2 is YYDKDF in the germline V gene (reference sequence). The CDR3 consists of 16 residues. CDR3 in DNA: TGTGCCACCAGCAGAGGACAGGAGCTTAGCAATCAGCCCCAGCATTTT. Its protein product is CATSRGQELSNQPQHF.

This clonotype showed up many times. V gene TRBV20-1 combines with J gene TRBJ1-2; 12 bases line up with TRBD1. V gave up 3 bases and J gave up 4 bases; unmatched junction bases: 9. CDR1 and CDR2 (germline): DFQATT, SNEGSKA (reference sequence). This CDR3 comprises 16 residues. The CDR3 is CSASGPGQGAGYGYTF. CDR3 DNA sequence: TGCAGTGCTAGTGGACCGGGACAGGGGGCCGGCTATGGCTACACCTTC.

The chain carries TRBV6-2 or TRBV6-3 and TRBJ2-1; D is possibly TRBD2 (6 bases). Germline loops: CDR1 MNHEY, CDR2 SVGEGT. Trimming took off 6 bases at V and 9 bases at J, with 12 bases between the two ends. The CDR3 is 12 residues long. The CDR3, as DNA: TGTGCCAGCAGCCACGGGAGCACTGAGCAGTTCTTC. Encoded protein: CASSHGSTEQFF.

In its sample, this clonotype was seen a few times. The V call is TRBV10-3, the J call TRBJ2-7; 10 bases fit TRBD1. Germline V gives CDR1 ENHRY, CDR2 SYGVKD. This CDR3 comprises 14 residues. Losses at the gene ends were 7 bases for V and 7 bases for J; bases not matched to a gene: 10. CDR3 protein: CAITAGQGEGEQYF. Here the CDR3 DNA reads TGTGCCATCACCGCCGGACAGGGGGAGGGAGAGCAGTACTTC.

The DNA for the CDR3 is TGCAGTGCTAGAGATCTTCACCATTACGAGCAGTACTTC. It is translated as CSARDLHHYEQYF. V and J are TRBV20-1 and TRBJ2-7; D uncertain. The CDR3 spans 13 residues. Germline V gene lookup returns CDR1 DFQATT and CDR2 SNEGSKA (reference sequence). Trimming pared 0 bases from V and 4 bases from J, leaving 10 bases between.

The chain joins TRBV27 to TRBJ1-1; D may be TRBD1 (5 bases). From germline, CDR1 is MNHEY and CDR2 SMNVEV (reference sequence). CDR3 size: 13 residues. The V end lost 4 bases, the J end lost 1 base, and 7 bases lay between the germline ends. The DNA for the CDR3 is TGTGCCAGCAGTTACAGGCGGAACACTGAAGCTTTCTTT. It encodes CASSYRRNTEAFF.

The genes are TRBV15 and TRBJ2-4; TRBD1 aligns across 8 bases. With V trimmed by 5 bases and J by 5 bases, 8 bases remained unmatched. CDR1 and CDR2 (germline): LNHNV, YYDKDF (reference sequence). This CDR3 has 15 amino acids. CDR3 sequence (DNA): TGTGCCACCAGCGCGCGGACAGGGAACCAAAACATTCAGTACTTC. Translating gives CATSARTGNQNIQYF.